This entry features one T cell receptor (beta chain) sequence. These data belong to a study of blood T cell repertoires in COVID-19. Study-level information: T cells, B-cell-depleted T cells, or PBMCs supplied cDNA or gDNA.

V was trimmed by 7 bases and J by 2 bases, leaving 11 bases between them. Germline lookup yields CDR1 SNHLY and CDR2 FYNNEI. The CDR3 is made up of 13 amino acids. Source study methods: Counts of nucleated cells, estimated from reference gene primer amplification, were obtained. Using immunoSEQ multiplex PCR, the repertoire was profiled, and TCRdb retains in-frame clones only, with some absent. V and J calls and clone size follow that table, whereas D and trimming were derived from the DNA. This repertoire shows about 200,000 clones, 80% found once; its top ten account for 6% to 8.5%. The sequenced material came from peripheral blood. This sequence joins TRBV2 and TRBJ1-2, with D perhaps TRBD1 (5 bases). This sequence was found in a man aged 55 to 69 with acute or convalescent COVID-19. The CDR3 protein is CASTQTENYGYTF. CDR3 nucleotides: TGTGCCAGCACCCAGACAGAGAACTATGGCTACACCTTC.